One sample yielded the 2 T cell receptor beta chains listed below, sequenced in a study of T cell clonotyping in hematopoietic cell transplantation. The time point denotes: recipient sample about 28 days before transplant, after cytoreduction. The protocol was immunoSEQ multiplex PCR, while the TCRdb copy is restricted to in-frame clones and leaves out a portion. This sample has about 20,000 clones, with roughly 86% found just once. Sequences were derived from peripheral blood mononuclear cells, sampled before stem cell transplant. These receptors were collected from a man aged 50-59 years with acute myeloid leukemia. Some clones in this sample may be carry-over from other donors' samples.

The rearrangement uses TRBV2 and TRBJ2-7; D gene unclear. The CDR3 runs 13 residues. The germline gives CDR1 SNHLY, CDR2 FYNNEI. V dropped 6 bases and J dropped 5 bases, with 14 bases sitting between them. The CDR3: CASRDGWSDEQYF. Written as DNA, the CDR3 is TGTGCCAGCAGGGACGGATGGAGCGACGAGCAGTACTTC.

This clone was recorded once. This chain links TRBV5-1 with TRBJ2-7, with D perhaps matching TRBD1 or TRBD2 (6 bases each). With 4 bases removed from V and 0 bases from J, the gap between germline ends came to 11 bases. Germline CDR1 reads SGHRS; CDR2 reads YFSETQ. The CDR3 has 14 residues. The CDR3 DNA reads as TGCGCCAGCAGCGCCTGGGGGGCCTCCTACGAGCAGTACTTC. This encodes CASSAWGASYEQYF.